Sequencing of this T cell receptor beta chain was carried out in a study of T cells in Graves' hyperthyroidism and ophthalmopathy. Points from the study as a whole: From stable hyperthyroidism, ophthalmopathy was set apart by a 13 V-J model.

The CDR3 regions of TCR beta were amplified from RNA transcripts. When the TCR CDR3 underwent first-round RT-PCR, the HTBI primer set was used. TCRdb reprocessed the multiplex PCR reads via MiXCR and lists one record per CDR3 protein. This table has around 660,000 distinct CDR3 sequences, 45% appearing once. V dropped 5 bases and J dropped 8 bases, with 15 bases sitting between them. Looked up from germline, CDR1 is SQVTM and CDR2 is ANQGSEA. This CDR3 comprises 12 residues. Those patients with uncontrolled infection, other autoimmune disease, pregnancy or lactation were excluded. Each diagnosis drew on symptoms, thyroxine, TRAb, thyroid ultrasound and orbital computed tomography findings. Comment on this clonotype: Its antigen is unknown.

The sequencing input was peripheral blood or thyroid tissue (not recorded which). This receptor was identified in an adult man with Graves' disease, either hyperthyroidism or ophthalmopathy (not recorded which). The rearrangement uses TRBV29-1 and TRBJ1-2; no definite D call. Here the CDR3 reads CSVRDQSRGYTF. CDR3 sequence (DNA): TGCAGCGTTAGAGACCAGAGCCGGGGCTACACCTTC.